This T cell receptor (beta chain) appears in the sequencing data of a study of cytotoxic CD8 clonotypes in ibrutinib-treated CLL. Points from the study as a whole: Clonality grew at ibrutinib response; at progression, it decreased back toward baseline.

Details on this clone: What it binds is unknown.

Sequencing was performed with immunoSEQ multiplex PCR; in TCRdb, only in-frame clones are kept and a portion is missing. The table includes 300,000 to 350,000 clones, around four fifths detected once. The material was PBMCs, obtained before ibrutinib treatment. The clonotype comes from a human donor with chronic lymphocytic leukemia.

The CDR3 reads CASSSHYNEQFF. CDR3 nucleotides: TGTGCCAGCAGCTCCCACTACAATGAGCAGTTCTTC. V is TRBV14 and J is TRBJ2-1; D call uncertain. Trimming left V 5 bases short and J 3 bases short, with 5 bases between. The CDR3 has 12 residues. Germline CDR1 and CDR2: SGHDN and FVKESK.